One and the same sample provided the 29 T cell receptor beta chains below, sequenced in a study of blood T cell repertoires in COVID-19. TCRdb's copy holds only in-frame clones and misses some; the assay was immunoSEQ multiplex PCR. This sample has under 400,000 clones; about nine tenths occur once, and the top ten carry under 2%. The sample was peripheral blood. These TCRs come from a woman younger than 45 with COVID-19, enrolled during active disease.

The V and J genes are TRBV11-2 and TRBJ1-3; D perhaps matches TRBD1 (5 bases). Trimming removed 3 bases at V and 4 bases at J, with 19 bases between. Germline CDR1 reads SGHAT; CDR2 reads FQNNGV. The CDR3 is made up of 17 amino acids. Here the CDR3 reads CASSLWGVRGNGNTIYF. CDR3 DNA sequence: TGTGCCAGCAGCTTGTGGGGGGTCCGGGGTAACGGAAACACCATATATTTT.

The chain links TRBV19 to TRBJ1-2; D possibly corresponds to TRBD1 (6 bases). V was cut by 0 bases and J by 0 bases, with 8 bases left in between. The CDR3 has 15 amino acids. Germline CDR1 LNHDA, CDR2 SQIVND (reference sequence). The CDR3 DNA follows: TGTGCCAGTAGTATAGAGGGGGCTGCTAACTATGGCTACACCTTC. This sequence encodes CASSIEGAANYGYTF.

The sample holds one count of this clone. The CDR3: CASKDRSGANVLTF. The CDR3 DNA reads as TGTGCCAGCAAAGACAGGTCTGGGGCCAACGTCCTGACTTTC. The chain uses TRBV28 and TRBJ2-6; D is possibly TRBD1 (6 bases). The CDR3 is 14 residues long. The germline V gene encodes CDR1 MDHEN and CDR2 SYDVKM. V shed 7 bases and J shed 1 base, with 8 bases lying between them.

The genes are TRBV19 and TRBJ2-1, with 14 bases that match TRBD2. CDR1 and CDR2 from the germline V gene are LNHDA and SQIVND (reference sequence). This CDR3 spans 15 amino acids. The trim removed 8 bases at V and 8 bases at J, leaving 8 bases unmatched. The CDR3 DNA follows: TGTGCCAGTCGATGGACTAGCGGGGGGACCGATGAGCAGTTCTTC. This translates into CASRWTSGGTDEQFF.

The chain is built from TRBV4-1 and TRBJ1-6; D not certain. The germline V gene has CDR1 MGHRA and CDR2 YSYEKL. The CDR3 spans 18 residues. V was trimmed by 1 base and J by 5 bases, leaving 18 bases between them. CDR3 coding DNA: TGCGCCAGCAGCCAAGGCCCTGTCGACCTCCGGGATAATTCACCCCTCCACTTT. It encodes CASSQGPVDLRDNSPLHF.

The rearrangement joins TRBV18 to TRBJ1-2, with D possibly matching TRBD1 (5 bases). This CDR3 contains 15 residues. V was trimmed by 2 bases and J by 2 bases, leaving 12 bases between them. The V gene's germline CDR1 is KGHSH and CDR2 LQKENI. CDR3 DNA sequence: TGTGCCAGCTCACCAAAGGTCAGGACAAACTATGGCTACACCTTC. The encoded protein is CASSPKVRTNYGYTF.

Notes on this clone: The sample contains more than one DNA sequence encoding this CDR3. V is TRBV18 and J is TRBJ1-2, with D hard to call. V was clipped by 2 bases and J by 3 bases, with 7 bases between them. Germline CDR1 is KGHSH and CDR2 is LQKENI. The CDR3 length is 13 residues. CDR3 sequence (DNA): TGTGCCAGCTCACCAGGCTCAGACTATGGCTACACCTTC. Its translation: CASSPGSDYGYTF.

This clone occurred a few times. This CDR3 reads CASSQSGEGSSYNEQFF. CDR3 sequence (DNA): TGCGCCAGCAGCCAAAGTGGTGAGGGCAGCTCCTACAATGAGCAGTTCTTC. The chain couples TRBV4-1 to TRBJ2-1, with a weak D call TRBD2 (5 bases). The V gene's germline CDR1 is MGHRA and CDR2 YSYEKL. The V and J ends lost 2 bases and 0 bases respectively, with 14 bases between them. The CDR3 length is 17 residues.

The chain uses TRBV19 and TRBJ1-5; 8 bases fit TRBD1. The junction had 1 base not matched to a gene; V was cut back by 4 bases and J by 2 bases. Germline CDR1 is LNHDA and CDR2 is SQIVND (reference sequence). The CDR3 loop spans 14 amino acids. The CDR3 protein is CASSKQGGNQPQHF. The CDR3 DNA sequence: TGTGCCAGTAGTAAACAGGGGGGCAATCAGCCCCAGCATTTT. Variable domain in full (rest from reference TRBV19 and TRBJ1-5): DGGITQSPKYLFRKEGQNVTLSCEQNLNHDAMYWYRQDPGQGLRLIYYSQIVNDFQKGDIAEGYSVSREKKESFPLTVTSAQKNPTAFYLCASSKQGGNQPQHFGDGTRLSIL.

CDR3 DNA sequence: TGCGCCAGCAGCCAAGGCCCGGACAGCTACGAGCAGTACTTC. Its protein is CASSQGPDSYEQYF. The chain recombines TRBV4-3 with TRBJ2-7; tentatively, D is TRBD1 (6 bases). The V and J ends lost 1 base and 3 bases respectively, with 10 bases between them. The CDR3 has 14 residues. Germline CDR1 reads LGHNA; CDR2 reads YSLEER.

This clone occurred once. The chain's CDR3 is CASSETGGSGNTIYF. CDR3 nucleotide sequence: TGTGCCAGCAGTGAAACAGGGGGCTCTGGAAACACCATATATTTT. V and J are TRBV6-1 and TRBJ1-3, with TRBD1 identical over 8 bases. J was trimmed by 0 bases and V by 2 bases; bases with no gene match: 0. This CDR3 has 15 residues. Germline CDR1 is MNHNS and CDR2 is SASEGT.

This chain links TRBV14 with TRBJ2-1; TRBD2 aligns across 14 bases. Germline CDR1 SGHDN, CDR2 FVKESK. The CDR3 runs 16 residues. The trim removed 3 bases at V and 8 bases at J, leaving 6 bases unmatched. CDR3 sequence (DNA): TGTGCCAGCAGCCATCCCGGACTAGCGGGGGGTCATGAGCAGTTCTTC. Amino acid sequence: CASSHPGLAGGHEQFF.

The chain couples TRBV5-5 to TRBJ2-7; D remains unclear. The CDR3 is 16 amino acids. Germline CDR1 SGHKS, CDR2 YYEKEE (reference sequence). Trimming took off 4 bases at V and 3 bases at J, with 20 bases between the two ends. In DNA, the CDR3 is TGTGCCAGCAGCGCCCGTCTCGGTATCATCGGCTACGAGCAGTACTTC. Encoded protein: CASSARLGIIGYEQYF. The variable domain in full, with the rest retrieved from reference TRBV5-5 and TRBJ2-7, is DAGVTQSPTHLIKTRGQQVTLRCSPISGHKSVSWYQQVLGQGPQFIFQYYEKEERGRGNFPDRFSARQFPNYSSELNVNALLLGDSALYLCASSARLGIIGYEQYFGPGTRLTVT.

The chain links TRBV7-6 to TRBJ2-7; TRBD1 aligns across 8 bases. The CDR3 length is 16 residues. CDR1 is SGHVS, CDR2 FNYEAQ, per germline. V lost 1 base and J lost 1; bases outside the gene matches: 6. In DNA form, the CDR3 reads TGTGCCAGCAGCTTAGAGGGACAGGTAGTATCCTACGAGCAGTACGTC. This gives the protein CASSLEGQVVSYEQYV.

V is TRBV7-2 and J is TRBJ1-2, with TRBD1 identical over 10 bases. The V gene end was trimmed by 5 bases and the J gene end by 4 bases; junction bases not matched to a gene: 7. The CDR3 has 15 amino acids. The germline gives CDR1 SGHTA, CDR2 FQGNSA. The CDR3 spells CASSPRDRGVYGYTF. Written as DNA, the CDR3 is TGTGCCAGCAGCCCGCGGGACAGGGGAGTCTATGGCTACACCTTC.

The chain couples TRBV11-1 to TRBJ2-1, with 13 nucleotides matching TRBD2. V lost 0 bases and J lost 7; bases outside the gene matches: 6. Germline loops: CDR1 SGHAT, CDR2 FQDESV (reference sequence). The CDR3 totals 17 residues. This chain's CDR3 is CASSLALLAGGRNEQFF. The CDR3 nucleotides read TGTGCCAGCAGCTTAGCCCTACTAGCGGGGGGGCGTAATGAGCAGTTCTTC.

By frequency in the sample, this clone is medium-sized. The gene calls are TRBV6-1 and TRBJ2-5; maybe TRBD1 (6 bases). CDR1 is MNHNS and CDR2 is SASEGT in the germline V gene. CDR3 length equals 16 residues. V lost 0 bases, J lost 2 bases, and 13 bases lay in between. The CDR3 DNA reads TGTGCCAGCAGTGAAGCAACAGGGAGTGGTCAAGAGACCCAGTACTTC. Its protein is CASSEATGSGQETQYF.

The chain recombines TRBV6-4 with TRBJ2-2; no definite D call. V was pared by 6 bases and J by 5 bases, with 13 bases between. The germline CDR1 and CDR2 sequences are MRHNA and SNTAGT. CDR3 size: 14 residues. CDR3 sequence: CASREEVSTGELFF. The CDR3 DNA is TGTGCCAGCAGAGAAGAGGTTTCGACCGGGGAGCTGTTTTTT.

In its sample, this clone was seen a few times. V usage is TRBV2 and J usage is TRBJ1-2; D is possibly TRBD1 (6 bases). The CDR3 totals 14 residues. Germline V lookup: CDR1 SNHLY, CDR2 FYNNEI. The ends were cut back, 7 bases at V and 4 bases at J, with 16 bases in the middle. The CDR3 sequence: CASKGDRDGYGYTF. In DNA, the CDR3 is TGTGCCAGCAAGGGGGACCGGGACGGCTATGGCTACACCTTC.

The chain links TRBV7-2 to TRBJ1-2; TRBD1 matches 12 bases. The J segment lost 7 bases and the V segment lost 5 bases, leaving 5 bases of the junction unmatched. The germline V gene has CDR1 SGHTA and CDR2 FQGNSA. The CDR3 is 14 residues long. The CDR3 loop reads CASSAGTGGVGYTF. CDR3 DNA sequence: TGTGCCAGCAGCGCAGGGACAGGGGGCGTTGGCTACACCTTC.

V gene TRBV5-1 combines with J gene TRBJ1-2; the D gene is possibly TRBD1 (5 bases). The V and J ends lost 7 bases and 8 bases respectively, with 9 bases between them. This CDR3 spans 10 amino acids. Germline V gene lookup returns CDR1 SGHRS and CDR2 YFSETQ. The CDR3 region has the DNA TGCGCCAGCGGGGGGGAAGGCTACACCTTC. Protein sequence: CASGGEGYTF.

The chain couples TRBV6-1 to TRBJ1-5; no definite D call. Germline V gene data show CDR1 as MNHNS and CDR2 as SASEGT. V gave up 3 bases and J gave up 1 base, with 10 bases separating them. CDR3 size: 15 residues. CDR3 protein: CASSERVGSNQPQHF. CDR3 coding DNA: TGTGCCAGCAGTGAGAGGGTCGGGAGCAATCAGCCCCAGCATTTT.

This rearrangement joins TRBV5-1 to TRBJ1-1; D is possibly TRBD1 (5 bases). V was pared by 0 bases and J by 1 base, with 13 bases between. In germline, CDR1 is SGHRS, CDR2 YFSETQ. The CDR3 contains 16 residues. Here the CDR3 DNA reads TGCGCCAGCAGCTTGGGTATCCCGGGGGAGAACACTGAAGCTTTCTTT. Translation: CASSLGIPGENTEAFF.

This clone was observed a handful of times. V and J are TRBV29-1 and TRBJ1-2, with 7 bases fitting TRBD1. Germline V gene lookup returns CDR1 SQVTM and CDR2 ANQGSEA. With V trimmed by 7 bases and J by 8 bases, 7 bases remained unmatched. This CDR3 comprises 11 residues. The CDR3 loop is CSGGTANGYTF. The CDR3 DNA reads TGCAGCGGGGGGACAGCTAACGGCTACACCTTC.

This clone was seen more than once but under ten times. V and J are TRBV19 and TRBJ1-2; TRBD1 aligns across 8 bases. CDR3 length: 13 amino acids. The V gene end was trimmed by 6 bases and the J gene end by 4 bases; junction bases not matched to a gene: 4. Germline V gene sequence: CDR1 LNHDA, CDR2 SQIVND (reference sequence). CDR3 residues: CASSDGTGYGYTF. CDR3 DNA sequence: TGTGCCAGTAGCGATGGGACAGGCTATGGCTACACCTTC. Together with reference TRBV19 and TRBJ1-2, the CDR3 gives the full variable domain: DGGITQSPKYLFRKEGQNVTLSCEQNLNHDAMYWYRQDPGQGLRLIYYSQIVNDFQKGDIAEGYSVSREKKESFPLTVTSAQKNPTAFYLCASSDGTGYGYTFGSGTRLTVV.

CDR3 sequence reads: CASTLNGLDETQYF. The CDR3 bases are TGTGCCAGCACCCTTAATGGACTAGACGAGACCCAGTACTTC. The V gene is TRBV5-6, the J gene TRBJ2-5; the match to TRBD2 covers 7 bases. The CDR3 has 14 amino acids. Germline values: CDR1 SGHDT, CDR2 YYEEEE. J gave up 5 bases and V 6 bases, and 10 bases lay outside the gene matches.

As DNA, the CDR3 is TGTGCCAGCAACGACGGGGGGGTCTATGGCTACACCTTC. This sequence encodes CASNDGGVYGYTF. The V call is TRBV9, the J call TRBJ1-2, with D tentatively TRBD1 (5 bases). The CDR3 extends over 13 amino acids. Per the germline V gene, CDR1 is SGDLS and CDR2 is YYNGEE. With 6 bases removed from V and 4 bases from J, the gap between germline ends came to 13 bases.

The chain employs TRBV28 and TRBJ2-5, with D possibly TRBD1 on 6 matching bases. The ends were cut back, 4 bases at V and 0 bases at J, with 21 bases in the middle. Germline V gene data show CDR1 as MDHEN and CDR2 as SYDVKM. The CDR3 is 18 amino acids. The CDR3 sequence: CASSYGGLRPPYQETQYF. As DNA, the CDR3 is TGTGCCAGCAGTTATGGGGGCCTCAGGCCCCCGTACCAAGAGACCCAGTACTTC.

The chain employs TRBV7-9 and TRBJ2-3, with 13 bases lining up with TRBD2. The germline gives CDR1 SEHNR, CDR2 FQNEAQ (reference sequence). With 4 bases clipped from V and 3 bases from J, the junction kept 1 base outside the gene matches. The CDR3 is 15 residues long. CDR3 sequence (DNA): TGTGCCAGCAGCTCGGGACTAGCGGGGACAGATACGCAGTATTTT. Amino acid sequence: CASSSGLAGTDTQYF.